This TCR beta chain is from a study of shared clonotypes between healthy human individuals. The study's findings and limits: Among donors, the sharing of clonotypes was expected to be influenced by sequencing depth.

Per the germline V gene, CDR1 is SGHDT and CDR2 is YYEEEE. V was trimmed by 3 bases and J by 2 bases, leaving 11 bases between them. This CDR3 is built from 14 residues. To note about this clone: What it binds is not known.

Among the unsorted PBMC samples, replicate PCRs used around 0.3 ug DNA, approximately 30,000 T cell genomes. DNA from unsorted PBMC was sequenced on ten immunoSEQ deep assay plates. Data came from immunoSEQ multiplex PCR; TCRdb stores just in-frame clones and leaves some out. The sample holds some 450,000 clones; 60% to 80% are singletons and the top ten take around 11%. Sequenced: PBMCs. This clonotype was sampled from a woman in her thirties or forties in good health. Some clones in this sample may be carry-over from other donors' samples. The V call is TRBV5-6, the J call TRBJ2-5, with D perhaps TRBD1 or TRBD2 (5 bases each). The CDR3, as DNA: TGTGCCAGCAGCTACTGGGACCGGCAAGAGACCCAGTACTTC. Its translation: CASSYWDRQETQYF.